This is a list of T cell receptor beta chains from one sample in a study of blood T cell repertoires in COVID-19. Data came from immunoSEQ multiplex PCR; TCRdb stores just in-frame clones and leaves some out. The data show 9,500 to 15,000 clones, under 95% seen once. What was sequenced was peripheral blood. Receptors originate from a man in his sixties or seventies with active COVID-19. Each CDR3 is given with its conserved first and last residue. The D gene is left open where the match is weak. Not every row has a clone size; where given, it reads once, few, many or a size class.

clone_size j_call v_call d_call cdr3_nt cdr3_aa
- TRBJ2-5 TRBV6-5 - TGTGCCAGCAGTTACTCCGGGACTCGAAGTGAGGCCCAGTACTTC CASSYSGTRSEAQYF
- TRBJ2-7 TRBV28 TRBD1 TGTGCCAGCAGTTTCCGGGACAGGGCCGAGCAGTACTTC CASSFRDRAEQYF
- TRBJ2-1 TRBV11-2 TRBD2 TGTGCCAGCAGCCCGCCGGGACTACCGCGATACGCTTCAAATGAGCAGTTCTTC CASSPPGLPRYASNEQFF
- TRBJ1-2 TRBV27 - TGTGCCAGCAGTTTAGACGGACATCTCTATGGCTACACCTTC CASSLDGHLYGYTF
once TRBJ1-1 TRBV10-3 TRBD1 TGTGCCATCAGTGAACGGGGGACAGGGTACATGAACACTGAAGCTTTCTTT CAISERGTGYMNTEAFF
- TRBJ1-1 TRBV4-2 - TGTGCCAGCAGCCAAGCGGCTGGAGGGAATCCTGAAGCTTTCTTT CASSQAAGGNPEAFF
- TRBJ2-3 TRBV6-2/TRBV6-3 - TGTGCCAGCAGCCGAGAAACGACAGATACGCAGTATTTT CASSRETTDTQYF
- TRBJ2-5 TRBV29-1 TRBD2 TGCAGCGTAGGGGGGCCTAGCGGGGTGGAGACCCAGTACTTC CSVGGPSGVETQYF
- TRBJ1-1 TRBV14 - TGTGCCAGCAGCCCAGGGTCCATGAACACTGAAGCTTTCTTT CASSPGSMNTEAFF
few TRBJ2-7 TRBV7-9 - TGTGCCAGCAGCCACGGCCAGGGGACACCCCTCGAGCAGTACTTC CASSHGQGTPLEQYF
- TRBJ2-7 TRBV6-6 TRBD1 TGTGCCAGCAGCCGGACAGGGTCCTACGAGCAGTACTTC CASSRTGSYEQYF
- TRBJ1-5 TRBV7-8 TRBD1 TGTGCCAGCAGCCACTCCGTGAGGGACAGGGGTCAGCCCCAGCATTTT CASSHSVRDRGQPQHF
- TRBJ2-3 TRBV24-1 TRBD1 TGTGCCACCAGTGATACCGACGACAGGGGGCATACAGATACGCAGTATTTT CATSDTDDRGHTDTQYF
- TRBJ2-3 TRBV5-1 TRBD1 TGCGCCAGCAGCCCGGACAGGACAAGCACAGATACGCAGTATTTT CASSPDRTSTDTQYF
- TRBJ1-2 TRBV25-1 - TGTGCCAGCAGTGACAGGGTAGGAGGCTACACCTTC CASSDRVGGYTF
- TRBJ2-5 TRBV11-3 TRBD2 TGTGCCAGCAGCCGGGGGGTAGAGACCCAGTACTTC CASSRGVETQYF
once TRBJ1-3 TRBV6-5 - TGTGCCTCCCTAGGGGGGGTCTCTGGAAACACCATATATTTT CASLGGVSGNTIYF
- TRBJ2-5 TRBV7-2 TRBD2 TGTGCCAGCAGCGTAGGACTAGCGGGGGGGCCAGAGACCCAGTACTTC CASSVGLAGGPETQYF
- TRBJ1-2 TRBV30 - TGTGCCTGGAGTATGGGTGGGGCCAGGACACTCTATGGCTACACCTTC CAWSMGGARTLYGYTF
- TRBJ1-1 TRBV5-1 TRBD1 TGCGCCAGCAGCTTTGGACAGGCGAGGGTGAACACTGAAGCTTTCTTT CASSFGQARVNTEAFF
once TRBJ2-1 TRBV24-1 - TGTGCCACCAGTGTCCTTCTGACCCGTACGGCGGATTACAATGAGCAGTTCTTC CATSVLLTRTADYNEQFF
- TRBJ1-2 TRBV6-5 - TGTGCCAGCAGTTACGGGCTTGCTAACTATGGCTACACCTTC CASSYGLANYGYTF
- TRBJ2-1 TRBV11-2 TRBD2 TGTGCCAGCAGCCCCGCCGGGACTAGATTGGCTGAGCAGTTCTTC CASSPAGTRLAEQFF
- TRBJ1-2 TRBV29-1 - TGCAGCGTAGCCCGTGGGCCCAACTATGGCTACACCTTC CSVARGPNYGYTF
- TRBJ2-2 TRBV5-8 - TGTGCCAGCAGCTTGGATTACGGCCGGGGCACCGGGGAGCTGTTTTTT CASSLDYGRGTGELFF
- TRBJ1-1 TRBV15 TRBD1 TGTGCCACCAGCAGGCCGGACAGGGGTGCTTTCTTT CATSRPDRGAFF
- TRBJ2-7 TRBV10-3 TRBD2 TGTGCCATCAGTGAAGGCGGGAGGGTGGGGGAGCAGTACTTC CAISEGGRVGEQYF
once TRBJ2-7 TRBV7-2 TRBD1 TGTGCCAGCAGCTTAGCGGGACAGGGTCACGAGCAGTACTTC CASSLAGQGHEQYF
- TRBJ1-3 TRBV3-1/TRBV3-2 TRBD1 TGTGCCAGCAGCCCGACAGGGGCAGAAAACACCATATATTTT CASSPTGAENTIYF
- TRBJ1-5 TRBV6-6 - TGTGCCAGCAGTTATCAGGGATCCAATCAGCCCCAGCATTTT CASSYQGSNQPQHF
- TRBJ2-6 TRBV5-6 TRBD1 TGTGCCAGCAGCACGCCGGGACAGGGGGCTGGGGCCAACGTCCTGACTTTC CASSTPGQGAGANVLTF
- TRBJ2-7 TRBV29-1 TRBD1 TGCAGCGGAACCGGGACAGACGACGAGCAGTACTTC CSGTGTDDEQYF
- TRBJ2-5 TRBV27 - TGTGCCACCACACGGGGGAAGGTGTGCGTAAAGACCCAGTACTTC CATTRGKVCVKTQYF
- TRBJ2-5 TRBV5-6 - TGTGCCAGCAGCTTGAGGGAGGAGACCCAGTACTTC CASSLREETQYF
- TRBJ1-3 TRBV9 TRBD1 TGTGCCAGCAGCGTGGGGGACAGGGGGGTCGGAAACACCATATATTTT CASSVGDRGVGNTIYF